The T cell receptor (beta chain) described here comes from a study of blood T cell repertoires in COVID-19. TCRdb's table, derived via immunoSEQ multiplex PCR, lists solely in-frame clones and lacks some. The repertoire consists of 350,000 to 450,000 clones, with about four fifths occurring once and the leading ten covering about 5.4%. Participants, about 18 to 90 years old, spanned some 23 US areas. Participants' reported clinical history set cohort assignment. Trimming left V 10 bases short and J 2 bases short, with 21 bases between. The CDR3 length is 16 residues. Germline values: CDR1 MNHEY, CDR2 SMNVEV (reference sequence).

This sequence originates from a woman aged 45-59 years who had recovered from COVID-19. Material for sequencing was PBMCs or T cells enriched from blood (not recorded which). The chain is built from TRBV27 and TRBJ2-1; D perhaps matches TRBD1 (5 bases). CDR3 sequence reads: CATETGYGHTYNEQFF. CDR3 nucleotides: TGTGCCACCGAGACCGGGTACGGACATACCTACAATGAGCAGTTCTTC.